This T cell receptor beta chain derives from a study of memory CD8 T cells in hepatitis C reinfection (dated by TCRdb to about 2017). At the level of the whole study: Among the donors, three cleared two back-to-back HCV infections on their own, whereas two got rid of a primary infection but ended up chronically infected after reinfection. HCV reinfection was defined as a positive HCV RNA test following two negative tests taken at least 60 days apart. Pre-reinfection samples were obtained between 55 and 20 weeks before detection of reinfection. In 4 to 6 donors, the study followed the TCR beta repertoire of virus-specific CD8 T cells over time through an HCV reinfection episode. Between the late 2000s and the early 2010s, a few reinfection cases that had stored pre-reinfection samples were identified. In the reinfection study, participants who had resolved a prior HCV infection were followed every 3 months.

This clone occurred a few times. What antigen it recognizes has not been identified. No qualities accompany the bases; no much larger clone lies one base away. Here is what the overall study found, with its caveats: Because only five donors were included, definitive conclusions about public clonotypes linked to secondary clearance were beyond the reach of the study.

According to the study, the label for this sample's time point signals: pre-reinfection, 55 to 20 weeks before reinfection detection. Sorted cells were sequenced directly ex vivo, with no in vitro expansion before TCR sequencing. The donors, who were people who inject drugs, were enrolled in the Montreal Acute Hepatitis C Cohort Study (HEPCO) in Canada. Total naive CD8 T cells, sorted as viable CD3+ CD8+ CD45RO-, came from two donors at all three reinfection time points as controls. Before sorting, cryopreserved peripheral blood mononuclear cells were thawed and CD8 T cells were purified from those thawed cells. The MACS CD8+ T cell Isolation Kit was used to enrich CD8 T cells through negative selection. A BD FACSAria II sorter with FACSDiva software was used for cell sorting, and FlowJo was used for data analysis. Library construction relied on the immunoSEQ multiplex PCR assay. Genomic DNA was extracted from the sorted cells, and the TCR beta V, D and J regions were sequenced using the automated high-throughput method of Adaptive Biotechnologies. A two-step, bias-controlled multiplex PCR was used to amplify the CDR3 regions. An Illumina instrument was used to sequence the amplified TCR beta libraries. As for how the authors treated the data: Demultiplexed reads were processed to reduce amplification and sequencing bias, and the IMGT database was used to assign CDR3 sequences to gene families. Repertoire data were analyzed with ImmunoSEQ software version 2.0. Clonotype lists were filtered to remove out-of-frame sequences as well as sequences containing stop codons in the CDR3. Clonotypes with a frequency below 0.01% were excluded because such clonotypes corresponded to less than one cell. Richness was calculated by dividing observed richness by the number of input cells, and evenness was calculated by dividing Shannon entropy by the log of observed richness. Repertoire diversity and similarity between time points were quantified using Simpson diversity and Morisita-Horn overlap indices. Each clonotype was placed into one of four groups: dominant (>1%), sub-dominant (0.5-0.99%), low abundance (0.1-0.49%) or lowest abundance (<0.1%). A germline index was derived by subtracting total nucleotide additions from total CDR3 length and dividing the result by total CDR3 length. Entries here come from immuneACCESS through TCRdb and include only in-frame sequences with V and J called. Some clones fail to appear in such tables; in the studies checked, an unresolved V gene covers under half of the shortfall, and the cause of the remainder is unknown. From that table come the V and J calls and clone size; the DNA was used to work out D and trimming. Counted in this sample were tens of thousands of clones; around nine tenths of them appeared once. 0.95% to 1.1% of the sample belongs to the ten largest clones.

Trimming takes 4 bases off V and 2 bases off J; junction bases not matched to a gene: 7. For CDR1 and CDR2, the germline V gene lists MNHNS and SASEGT. Measured from the cysteine to the valine, the CDR3 is 15 residues long. Only the CDR3 DNA is retained, 45 bases long and in frame from the first base. The TCR comes from a man younger than 30 with hepatitis C virus infection. The source material was naive CD8+ T cells sorted from blood. Reading the label with the study, this specimen's cell subset or site is: total naive CD8+CD45RO- T cells. The V and J genes are TRBV6-1 and TRBJ2-7; TRBD1 lines up with 8 middle nucleotides. The base sequence is TGTGCCAGCAGTGTACCGACAGGGGAGACCTACGAGCAGTACGTC. The resulting protein is CASSVPTGETYEQYV.